This T cell receptor (beta chain) was identified during a study of tumor and adjacent non-tumor tissue in lung cancer. About the study: Aged 31 to 76 years, patients included under 13 men and several women with stage I to III disease. On average, productive TCRbeta reads reached 4 million to 5 million per sample. Overall study findings and caveats: Significantly higher TCR diversity was found in tumor than normal lung. Patients with more diverse tumor TCRs had worse survival.

The template was RNA from unsorted bulk tissue. Details on this clonotype: Its specificity is not known.

Three rounds of nested PCR, following a modified ARM-PCR protocol, produced the TCRbeta library. TCRdb processed the multiplex PCR reads anew with MiXCR; each CDR3 protein has one entry. The sample holds under 140,000 distinct CDR3 sequences, over 70% seen once. Trimming cost V 8 bases and J 5 bases; bases outside gene matches: 13. CDR1 SGHDT and CDR2 YYEEEE come from the germline V gene. The CDR3 has 16 residues. The receptor was isolated from a man aged 70-80 years with non-small cell lung cancer. This chain links TRBV5-6 with TRBJ1-6, with 7 bases matching TRBD1. The sequenced sample consisted of lung tumor tissue. The CDR3 sequence is CASNGLGGSDNSPLHF. CDR3 bases: TGTGCCAGTAACGGCCTAGGGGGCTCGGATAATTCACCCCTCCACTTT.